This entry lists 12 T cell receptor beta chains sequenced from one sample in a study of immune heterogeneity within non-small cell lung tumors. A first 10-cycle multiplex round used 32 V-gene and 13 J-gene primers on TCR beta CDR3. TCRdb recomputed calls from the multiplex PCR reads with MiXCR, one row per CDR3 protein. Of some 31,000 distinct CDR3 sequences in the sample, around 28% were seen once. Template material comprised bulk tumor genomic DNA at 500 to 650 ng per sample. In surgery, several biopsies were collected from each primary tumor at widely spaced sites. Enrolled individuals presented with untreated, newly diagnosed non-small cell lung cancer and received curative surgery. Sequencing used lung tumor tissue. The receptors stem from a man aged 35 to 55 with non-small cell lung cancer.

The chain is built from TRBV18 and TRBJ2-3; tentatively, D is TRBD2 (7 bases). V lost 3 bases, J lost 5 bases, and 12 bases lay in between. Germline assignment: CDR1 KGHSH and CDR2 LQKENI. The CDR3 has 14 residues. This CDR3 reads CASSPAGAQDTQYF. CDR3 sequence (DNA): TGTGCCAGCTCACCGGCGGGGGCTCAAGATACGCAGTATTTT.

This clonotype was observed a handful of times. The chain uses TRBV6-1 and TRBJ1-1; TRBD1 matches at 8 bases. The CDR3 has 13 residues. The J segment lost 8 bases and the V segment lost 6 bases, leaving 8 bases of the junction unmatched. Germline assignment: CDR1 MNHNS and CDR2 SASEGT. CDR3 sequence (DNA): TGTGCCAGCAGCTTCGGGACAGGCGAAGAAGCTTTCTTT. It encodes CASSFGTGEEAFF.

Many counts were recorded for this clonotype. The rearrangement links TRBV6-1 to TRBJ2-7, with D possibly TRBD1 on 5 matching bases. Germline loops: CDR1 MNHNS, CDR2 SASEGT. V was shortened by 5 bases and J by 2 bases, with 10 bases between the two germline ends. This CDR3 is 13 amino acids long. The DNA for the CDR3 is TGTGCCAGCAGTCCCGGACATGCCTACGAGCAGTACTTC. It specifies CASSPGHAYEQYF.

This clonotype showed up just once. The chain combines TRBV13 with TRBJ2-5; no clear D. Germline-derived CDR1 and CDR2 are PRHDT and FYEKMQ (reference sequence). The CDR3 contains 14 residues. Trimming took off 4 bases at V and 0 bases at J, with 9 bases between the two ends. The CDR3 reads CASSSRAYQETQYF. Here the CDR3 DNA reads TGTGCCAGCAGCTCACGGGCTTACCAAGAGACCCAGTACTTC.

A note on this clonotype: A much larger clone sits a single nucleotide away, making a read error possible. This chain connects TRBV30 to TRBJ1-3; D is unclear. CDR1 and CDR2 from the germline V gene are GTSNPN and SVGIG (reference sequence). Trimming cost V 6 bases and J 2 bases, with 14 bases left between them. This CDR3 has 14 amino acids. CDR3 region: CACSPTWTGNTIYF. The CDR3 DNA reads as TGTGCCTGTAGTCCAACTTGGACTGGAAACACCATATATTTT.

This chain links TRBV29-1 with TRBJ1-2; 8 bases are a match to TRBD1. Germline lookup yields CDR1 SQVTM and CDR2 ANQGSEA. The CDR3 loop spans 13 amino acids. Germline trimming cut 5 bases from V and 8 bases from J; bases unmatched to any gene: 10. The CDR3 sequence: CSVSDRGSHGYTF. The CDR3 DNA sequence: TGCAGCGTTTCTGACAGGGGATCGCACGGCTACACCTTC.

The chain has TRBV19 and TRBJ1-5, with 7 nucleotides matching TRBD1. The CDR3 spans 12 residues. Germline CDR1 and CDR2: LNHDA and SQIVND (reference sequence). The ends lost 3 bases at V and 12 bases at J; junction bases unmatched: 5. CDR3: CASSIGDSSQHF. Here the CDR3 DNA reads TGTGCCAGTAGTATTGGGGACAGTAGCCAGCATTTT.

The gene calls are TRBV11-3 and TRBJ2-5; D possibly corresponds to TRBD1 (5 bases). Germline values: CDR1 SGHNT, CDR2 YENEEA. The CDR3 loop spans 13 amino acids. V lost 4 bases and J 5 bases, leaving 11 bases between the germline ends. This CDR3 reads CASSWTKGETQYF. The CDR3 DNA reads TGTGCCAGCAGCTGGACCAAGGGGGAGACCCAGTACTTC.

The rearrangement joins TRBV29-1 to TRBJ2-1, with TRBD2 matching over 12 bases. Germline assignment: CDR1 SQVTM and CDR2 ANQGSEA. J gave up 7 bases and V 7 bases, and 8 bases lay outside the gene matches. CDR3 length equals 14 residues. CDR3 sequence reads: CSGLPSGRGNEQFF. The DNA of the CDR3 is TGCAGCGGCCTACCTAGCGGGAGGGGTAATGAGCAGTTCTTC.

A remark on this clonotype: Germline and junction disagree at one end, which may indicate a read error. This sequence joins TRBV6-1 and TRBJ1-1; no clear D gene. This CDR3 comprises 13 residues. CDR1 MNHNS and CDR2 SASEGT come from the germline V gene. CDR3 sequence (DNA): TGTGCCAGCAGTGAGTTCCCAAACACTAAAGCTTTCTTT. It encodes CASSEFPNTKAFF.

This clonotype was seen repeatedly, ten times or more. The V gene is TRBV20-1, the J gene TRBJ1-2; maybe TRBD1 (5 bases). The CDR3 covers 13 residues. Between the trimmed V and J ends, which lost 6 bases and 0 bases, there was a span of 11 bases. CDR1 and CDR2 (germline): DFQATT, SNEGSKA (reference sequence). The CDR3: CSARPGPNYGYTF. The CDR3 DNA sequence: TGCAGTGCCAGACCGGGACCTAACTATGGCTACACCTTC.

The rearrangement uses TRBV6-1 and TRBJ2-5, with D possibly being TRBD2 (6 bases). Germline V gives CDR1 MNHNS, CDR2 SASEGT. Trimming left V 6 bases short and J 4 bases short, with 18 bases between. The CDR3 is 15 residues long. The CDR3 bases are TGTGCCAGCAGATCCCGGGACTCCCCTGGAGAGACCCAGTACTTC. Encoded protein: CASRSRDSPGETQYF.